Each of the 13 T cell receptor beta chains below was sequenced from the same sample in a study of shared T cell receptors in the human thymus. Measured with immunoSEQ multiplex PCR; TCRdb has only the in-frame clones, and not every one. This table has 600,000 to 900,000 clones, 80% to 90% appearing once. The data were also submitted as part of a second study, on human thymus T cells.

Sequencing input: thymocytes. The receptors originated from a girl in the first two years of life with a congenital heart defect.

This clone was picked up a small number of times. The gene calls are TRBV5-1 and TRBJ1-2; D gene unclear. Trimming took off 3 bases at V and 3 bases at J, with 12 bases between the two ends. This CDR3 is built from 14 residues. CDR1 and CDR2 (germline): SGHRS, YFSETQ. The CDR3 is CASSSHPQDYGYTF. The CDR3 region has the DNA TGCGCCAGCAGCTCCCATCCTCAGGACTATGGCTACACCTTC.

The chain joins TRBV27 to TRBJ2-3; D not resolved. This CDR3 comprises 13 residues. Trimming took 4 bases from V and 2 from J, leaving 7 bases between them. Germline CDR1 MNHEY, CDR2 SMNVEV (reference sequence). The CDR3 here is CASSSFNTDTQYF. The CDR3 region has the DNA TGTGCCAGCAGTTCTTTTAACACAGATACGCAGTATTTT.

The chain carries TRBV5-6 and TRBJ1-6, with a possible D match to TRBD1 (5 bases). CDR1 is SGHDT, CDR2 YYEEEE, per germline. The V gene lost 3 bases and the J gene lost 10 bases, with 17 bases spanning the gap. CDR3 length equals 15 residues. CDR3 DNA: TGTGCCAGCAGCTGGGGGGACTACGGGGGATCACCCCTCCACTTT. It is translated as CASSWGDYGGSPLHF.

The rearrangement links TRBV11-2 to TRBJ2-1; a possible D gene is TRBD2 (6 bases). The CDR3 totals 16 residues. Germline values: CDR1 SGHAT, CDR2 FQNNGV. V was shortened by 3 bases and J by 2 bases, with 14 bases between the two germline ends. The CDR3 DNA is TGTGCCAGCAGCTTCCAACTAGCTTTCCCCTACAATGAGCAGTTCTTC. It specifies CASSFQLAFPYNEQFF.

The V call is TRBV4-1, the J call TRBJ1-2; the match to TRBD1 covers 9 bases. The junction had 6 bases not matched to a gene; V was cut back by 1 base and J by 6 bases. The germline V gene encodes CDR1 MGHRA and CDR2 YSYEKL. There are 15 residues in the CDR3. Here the CDR3 reads CASSQVIGTGHGYTF. CDR3 sequence (DNA): TGCGCCAGCAGCCAAGTCATCGGGACAGGGCATGGCTACACCTTC.

CDR3 sequence reads: CATSRNSERLVEYF. The CDR3, as DNA: TGTGCCACCAGCAGAAACTCGGAGAGGCTTGTAGAGTACTTC. The chain carries TRBV15 and TRBJ2-7, with unresolved D. Trimming removed 2 bases from V and 11 bases from J, with 19 bases in between. The germline V gene encodes CDR1 LNHNV and CDR2 YYDKDF (reference sequence). This CDR3 is 14 amino acids long.

The V gene is TRBV19, the J gene TRBJ2-1, with 9 positions matching TRBD2. Germline V gene data show CDR1 as LNHDA and CDR2 as SQIVND (reference sequence). V shed 1 base, J shed 5 bases, and the junction held 9 bases outside the gene matches. CDR3 length equals 17 residues. The CDR3 DNA reads TGTGCCAGTAGTATAGCGGGCCTAGCGGGGATCAACAATGAGCAGTTCTTC. Protein sequence: CASSIAGLAGINNEQFF.

In DNA, the CDR3 is TGTGCCAGCAGTTACTCGTCTAGCGGGGTCCCCTACGAGCAGTACTTC. Its translation is CASSYSSSGVPYEQYF. The V and J genes are TRBV6-5 and TRBJ2-7, with 9 bases matching TRBD2. Germline V gene sequence: CDR1 MNHEY, CDR2 SVGAGI. The trim removed 0 bases at V and 2 bases at J, leaving 5 bases unmatched. The CDR3 length is 16 residues.

The V call is TRBV10-2, the J call TRBJ1-2; D is unclear. V dropped 0 bases and J dropped 5 bases, with 16 bases sitting between them. Per the germline V gene, CDR1 is WSHSY and CDR2 is SAAADI. CDR3 length equals 16 residues. CDR3 sequence reads: CASSESSSSGFYGYTF. CDR3 nucleotides: TGCGCCAGCAGTGAGTCCTCCTCCTCGGGATTTTATGGCTACACCTTC.

This clone came up a few times. The CDR3 sequence: CASSLALADTQYF. CDR3 nucleotide sequence: TGTGCCAGCAGCTTAGCCCTAGCAGATACGCAGTATTTT. The gene calls are TRBV11-3 and TRBJ2-3, with unresolved D. The CDR3 contains 13 residues. Germline-derived CDR1 and CDR2 are SGHNT and YENEEA. V was clipped by 1 base and J by 4 bases, with 6 bases between them.

This clone was observed a handful of times. This chain joins TRBV19 and TRBJ1-1, with 7 bases matching TRBD1. Germline V lookup: CDR1 LNHDA, CDR2 SQIVND (reference sequence). The CDR3 is 15 residues long. J lost 1 base, V lost 4 bases, and 6 bases had no gene match. The CDR3 here is CASSTVGTANTEAFF. CDR3 DNA sequence: TGTGCCAGTAGTACGGTAGGGACAGCGAACACTGAAGCTTTCTTT.

This chain links TRBV10-3 with TRBJ1-2; D is perhaps TRBD1 (6 bases). The CDR3 has 14 amino acids. The V and J ends lost 11 bases and 0 bases respectively, with 16 bases between them. Per the germline V gene, CDR1 is ENHRY and CDR2 is SYGVKD. CDR3 sequence (DNA): TGTGCCTTGATGACGGGACACCCTAACTATGGCTACACCTTC. Its protein product is CALMTGHPNYGYTF.

This clone was seen a single time. The J gene is TRBJ1-6, the V gene TRBV27; D is unresolved. The germline gives CDR1 MNHEY, CDR2 SMNVEV (reference sequence). This CDR3 is 15 amino acids long. Trimming removed 0 bases at V and 10 bases at J, with 13 bases between. The CDR3 region has the DNA TGTGCCAGCAGTTTATCCCCCGGACGGGGATCACCCCTCCACTTT. It yields the protein CASSLSPGRGSPLHF.